These T cell receptor beta chains were read from a single sample in a study of blood T cells in healthy people across ages. TCRdb analysed the 5' RACE reads with MiXCR anew, one entry per CDR3 protein. The data hold more than 700,000 distinct CDR3 sequences, with less than 70% observed a single time. The specimen sequenced was blood. These receptors all stem from an older man in good health. CDR3s include the opening cysteine and the closing phenylalanine or tryptophan. The D gene is left open where the match is weak. Some rows have no size entry. The others give once, few or many, or a class for an expanded clone.

D: NA
size: once
J: TRBJ2-5
V: TRBV2
CDR3: CASGAGVLETQYF
DNA: TGTGCCAGCGGGGCAGGAGTCCTAGAGACCCAGTACTTC

D: NA
size: NA
J: TRBJ2-5
V: TRBV30
CDR3: CAWSLRDTSQAQYF
DNA: TGTGCCTGGAGCCTCCGGGACACCTCCCAGGCCCAGTACTTC

D: TRBD2
size: NA
J: TRBJ2-3
V: TRBV7-3
CDR3: CASSLTALAGAADTQYF
DNA: TGTGCCAGCAGCTTAACGGCCCTAGCGGGAGCGGCAGATACGCAGTATTTT

D: NA
size: NA
J: TRBJ2-6
V: TRBV5-1
CDR3: CASSLGLTSGANVLTF
DNA: TGCGCTAGCAGCTTAGGCCTAACCTCTGGGGCCAACGTCCTGACTTTC

D: NA
size: few
J: TRBJ2-6
V: TRBV4-2
CDR3: CASSQDPGANVLTF
DNA: TGTGCCAGCAGCCAAGACCCTGGGGCCAACGTCCTGACTTTC

D: NA
size: NA
J: TRBJ1-2
V: TRBV14
CDR3: CASSQPDGLYGYTF
DNA: TGTGCCAGCAGCCAGCCGGACGGGCTTTATGGCTACACCTTC

D: TRBD1
size: few
J: TRBJ1-6
V: TRBV6-2/TRBV6-3
CDR3: CASRPDRNYNSPLHF
DNA: TGTGCCAGCAGACCGGACAGGAACTATAATTCACCCCTCCACTTT

D: TRBD1
size: NA
J: TRBJ2-5
V: TRBV7-9
CDR3: CASSLAQGAYGQYF
DNA: TGTGCCAGCAGCTTAGCCCAGGGGGCCTACGGGCAGTACTTC

D: NA
size: NA
J: TRBJ2-7
V: TRBV3-1
CDR3: CASSQHYEQYF
DNA: TGTGCCAGCAGCCAACACTACGAGCAGTACTTC

D: NA
size: NA
J: TRBJ2-5
V: TRBV18
CDR3: CASSANLGRAVQETQYF
DNA: TGTGCCAGCTCCGCGAACCTGGGCAGGGCGGTACAAGAGACCCAGTACTTC

D: TRBD1
size: many
J: TRBJ2-7
V: TRBV10-3
CDR3: CAIGTASYEQYF
DNA: TGTGCCATCGGGACAGCATCCTACGAGCAGTACTTC

D: NA
size: few
J: TRBJ2-7
V: TRBV3-1
CDR3: CASSQGASQSSYEQYF
DNA: TGTGCCAGCAGCCAAGGAGCCTCGCAGAGCTCCTACGAGCAGTACTTC

D: TRBD2
size: few
J: TRBJ2-1
V: TRBV12-3/TRBV12-4
CDR3: CASSLTSAEQFF
DNA: TGTGCCAGCAGTTTGACTAGCGCTGAGCAGTTCTTC

D: TRBD1
size: NA
J: TRBJ1-1
V: TRBV10-3
CDR3: CATHPGTGGPNTEAFF
DNA: TGTGCCACCCACCCCGGGACAGGGGGGCCGAACACTGAAGCTTTCTTT

D: TRBD2
size: NA
J: TRBJ2-5
V: TRBV28
CDR3: CASSSTSGRAGETQYF
DNA: TGTGCCAGCAGTTCAACTAGCGGGAGGGCCGGGGAGACCCAGTACTTC

D: NA
size: once
J: TRBJ1-2
V: TRBV6-2/TRBV6-3
CDR3: CASSPGGMSGYTF
DNA: TGTGCCAGCAGTCCCGGGGGGATGTCTGGCTACACCTTC

D: TRBD2
size: NA
J: TRBJ2-5
V: TRBV3-1
CDR3: CASSQTGGPLRETQYF
DNA: TGTGCCAGCAGCCAAACGGGGGGGCCGTTAAGAGAGACCCAGTACTTC

D: NA
size: NA
J: TRBJ1-1
V: TRBV7-9
CDR3: CASSLDPGVLSTEAFF
DNA: TGTGCCAGCAGCTTAGACCCAGGGGTTTTAAGCACTGAAGCTTTCTTT

D: NA
size: few
J: TRBJ2-5
V: TRBV6-5
CDR3: CASSSARLGVVQYF
DNA: TGTGCCAGCAGTTCAGCGAGATTAGGAGTGGTGCAGTACTTC

D: TRBD2
size: NA
J: TRBJ2-7
V: TRBV20-1
CDR3: CSALGLGTSGTYEQYF
DNA: TGCAGTGCTCTTGGACTTGGGACTAGCGGGACTTACGAGCAGTACTTC

D: NA
size: once
J: TRBJ1-2
V: TRBV4-2
CDR3: CASSPPGVHDYTF
DNA: TGTGCCAGCAGCCCACCCGGAGTACATGACTACACCTTC

D: TRBD2
size: NA
J: TRBJ2-3
V: TRBV5-1
CDR3: CASNDRTSSTDTQYF
DNA: TGCGCCAGCAACGATCGGACTAGCAGCACAGATACGCAGTATTTT

D: NA
size: NA
J: TRBJ2-2
V: TRBV12-3/TRBV12-4
CDR3: CASSLGGAGPGELFF
DNA: TGTGCCAGCAGTTTAGGCGGGGCTGGGCCCGGGGAGCTGTTTTTT

D: NA
size: NA
J: TRBJ2-4
V: TRBV10-3
CDR3: CAISDPAYWAKNIQYF
DNA: TGTGCCATCAGTGATCCGGCCTACTGGGCCAAAAACATTCAGTACTTC

D: NA
size: few
J: TRBJ2-7
V: TRBV6-5
CDR3: CASSQARDMAYEQYF
DNA: TGTGCCAGCAGTCAGGCCCGTGACATGGCCTACGAGCAGTACTTC

D: TRBD2
size: NA
J: TRBJ2-1
V: TRBV20-1
CDR3: CSAVGLAGGSHEQFF
DNA: TGCAGTGCCGTAGGACTAGCGGGAGGATCCCATGAGCAGTTCTTC

D: NA
size: few
J: TRBJ2-7
V: TRBV3-1
CDR3: CASSPTREGWKQYF
DNA: TGTGCCAGCAGCCCGACCCGCGAGGGATGGAAGCAGTACTTC

D: NA
size: few
J: TRBJ2-4
V: TRBV11-2
CDR3: CASTRGLAGAKNIQYF
DNA: TGTGCCAGCACCAGGGGGCTAGCGGGAGCCAAAAACATTCAGTACTTC

D: NA
size: few
J: TRBJ2-3
V: TRBV20-1
CDR3: CSARVMGGGGQRYAYF
DNA: TGCAGTGCTAGAGTGATGGGAGGCGGTGGGCAAAGATACGCGTATTTT

D: TRBD2
size: NA
J: TRBJ2-5
V: TRBV28
CDR3: CASSVSVAWGGTQYF
DNA: TGTGCCAGCAGTGTTTCGGTGGCCTGGGGGGGAACCCAGTACTTC

D: NA
size: NA
J: TRBJ1-2
V: TRBV2
CDR3: CASSQQGNNYGYTF
DNA: TGTGCCAGCAGCCAACAGGGAAATAACTATGGCTACACCTTC

D: NA
size: NA
J: TRBJ1-4
V: TRBV12-3/TRBV12-4
CDR3: CASKNPGAKLFF
DNA: TGTGCCAGCAAGAACCCGGGAGCAAAACTGTTTTTT

D: TRBD2
size: few
J: TRBJ2-7
V: TRBV29-1
CDR3: CSVLGTSGRATLYEQYF
DNA: TGCAGCGTCCTTGGGACTAGCGGGAGGGCAACTCTTTACGAGCAGTACTTC

D: TRBD2
size: NA
J: TRBJ2-1
V: TRBV5-1
CDR3: CASSSWGAGTSGTNEQFF
DNA: TGCGCCAGCAGCTCGTGGGGGGCCGGGACTAGCGGGACAAATGAGCAGTTCTTC

D: NA
size: NA
J: TRBJ1-1
V: TRBV5-5
CDR3: CASRRDWNTEAFF
DNA: TGTGCCAGCCGCCGGGACTGGAACACTGAAGCTTTCTTT

D: TRBD2
size: NA
J: TRBJ2-1
V: TRBV4-2
CDR3: CASSRELAGGHGKQFF
DNA: TGTGCCAGCAGCCGAGAACTAGCGGGAGGGCATGGTAAGCAGTTCTTC

D: NA
size: NA
J: TRBJ1-1
V: TRBV5-1
CDR3: CASSFSGVDTEAFF
DNA: TGCGCCAGCAGCTTTTCCGGGGTTGATACTGAAGCTTTCTTT

D: TRBD1
size: NA
J: TRBJ1-4
V: TRBV20-1
CDR3: CSARGGRTGGATNEKLFF
DNA: TGCAGTGCTAGAGGAGGGCGGACAGGGGGGGCAACTAATGAAAAACTGTTTTTT

D: NA
size: once
J: TRBJ2-1
V: TRBV28
CDR3: CASKGQGWEQFF
DNA: TGTGCCAGCAAAGGGCAGGGGTGGGAGCAGTTCTTC

D: TRBD1
size: NA
J: TRBJ1-2
V: TRBV29-1
CDR3: CSVTDRDNYGYTF
DNA: TGCAGCGTTACCGACAGGGATAACTATGGCTACACCTTC

D: TRBD2
size: NA
J: TRBJ2-7
V: TRBV20-1
CDR3: CSAPRLAGGPYEQYF
DNA: TGCAGTGCTCCCCGACTAGCGGGAGGACCCTACGAGCAGTACTTC

D: NA
size: NA
J: TRBJ2-7
V: TRBV7-2
CDR3: CASSSGTPSHNEQYF
DNA: TGTGCCAGCAGCTCCGGGACCCCCTCCCACAATGAGCAGTACTTC

D: NA
size: NA
J: TRBJ2-5
V: TRBV20-1
CDR3: CSARSGFQETQYF
DNA: TGCAGTGCTAGGAGCGGGTTCCAAGAGACCCAGTACTTC

D: NA
size: NA
J: TRBJ2-1
V: TRBV7-2
CDR3: CASTNPLGYQFF
DNA: TGTGCCAGCACCAACCCCCTCGGATATCAGTTCTTC

D: TRBD2
size: NA
J: TRBJ2-5
V: TRBV24-1
CDR3: CATSDLGAGEETQYF
DNA: TGTGCCACCAGTGATTTGGGAGCGGGAGAAGAGACCCAGTACTTC

D: NA
size: NA
J: TRBJ2-1
V: TRBV20-1
CDR3: CSALGPTRRSSNEQFF
DNA: TGCAGTGCCCTTGGCCCGACTAGGAGGTCGTCCAATGAGCAGTTCTTC

D: NA
size: NA
J: TRBJ1-4
V: TRBV29-1
CDR3: CSVRVGSGELFF
DNA: TGCAGCGTGAGAGTAGGCTCCGGGGAACTGTTTTTT

D: TRBD2
size: many
J: TRBJ2-1
V: TRBV29-1
CDR3: CSAAGLAVGNEQFF
DNA: TGCAGCGCGGCCGGACTAGCGGTAGGGAATGAGCAGTTCTTC

D: TRBD1
size: NA
J: TRBJ2-3
V: TRBV27
CDR3: CASSSRDRDTDTQYF
DNA: TGTGCCAGCAGTTCCCGGGACAGGGACACAGATACGCAGTATTTT

D: TRBD1
size: few
J: TRBJ2-5
V: TRBV20-1
CDR3: CSASRQGAGETQYF
DNA: TGCAGTGCTTCCAGACAGGGGGCGGGGGAGACCCAGTACTTC

D: NA
size: NA
J: TRBJ2-1
V: TRBV5-1
CDR3: CASRVLWSRGLYNEQFF
DNA: TGCGCCAGCAGGGTCTTGTGGTCTAGAGGTTTGTACAATGAGCAGTTCTTC

D: NA
size: NA
J: TRBJ1-6
V: TRBV6-1
CDR3: CASSEGVSSYNSPIHF
DNA: TGTGCCAGCAGTGAGGGAGTAAGCTCCTATAATTCACCCATCCACTTT

D: NA
size: NA
J: TRBJ1-4
V: TRBV29-1
CDR3: CSVEGGGNEKLFF
DNA: TGCAGCGTTGAGGGAGGGGGAAATGAAAAACTGTTTTTT

D: TRBD2
size: NA
J: TRBJ2-1
V: TRBV2
CDR3: CARGLAGGLEQFF
DNA: TGTGCCAGGGGACTAGCGGGAGGTCTTGAGCAGTTCTTC